This passage covers 28 T cell receptor beta chains from one sample sequenced in a study of T cells after yellow fever vaccination. Using its own MiXCR run on the 5' RACE reads, TCRdb lists one record per CDR3 protein. The repertoire has a few hundred thousand distinct CDR3 sequences, around 19% of them found once; the top ten carry around 17%. The source material was PBMCs, sampled before the yellow fever booster vaccination. The source is a man aged 18 to 35 who received the YFV17D yellow fever vaccine.

This chain connects TRBV9 to TRBJ2-1, with no clear D. The germline V gene encodes CDR1 SGDLS and CDR2 YYNGEE. Trimming took 0 bases from V and 8 from J, leaving 9 bases between them. The CDR3 contains 13 residues. The CDR3 spells CASSVDEFHEQFF. CDR3 sequence (DNA): TGTGCCAGCAGCGTAGATGAGTTTCATGAGCAGTTCTTC.

This clonotype was observed a handful of times. This CDR3 is CASSAGTGTNYGYTF. CDR3 coding DNA: TGTGCCAGCAGCGCCGGGACAGGCACTAACTATGGCTACACCTTC. The genes are TRBV9 and TRBJ1-2; 8 nucleotides agree with TRBD1. Germline-derived CDR1 and CDR2 are SGDLS and YYNGEE. With V trimmed by 3 bases and J by 0 bases, 4 bases remained unmatched. The CDR3 extends over 15 amino acids.

The chain couples TRBV12-3 or TRBV12-4 to TRBJ2-7, with D tentatively TRBD1 or TRBD2 (5 bases each). The V end lost 7 bases, the J end lost 2 bases, and 15 bases lay between the germline ends. The CDR3 is made up of 14 amino acids. The chain's CDR3 is CASTRGRRPYEQYF. CDR3 bases: TGTGCCAGCACCCGGGGACGGAGACCCTACGAGCAGTACTTC.

This clonotype occurred a few times. The chain carries TRBV5-1 and TRBJ2-3; TRBD1 matches 10 bases. The germline V gene encodes CDR1 SGHRS and CDR2 YFSETQ. The CDR3 contains 15 residues. The V and J ends lost 3 bases and 5 bases, in that order; junction bases with no gene match: 6. CDR3 region: CASSSGTGAGDTQYF. In nucleotides, the CDR3 is TGCGCCAGCAGCTCCGGGACAGGGGCCGGAGATACGCAGTATTTT.

This sequence joins TRBV4-1 and TRBJ2-1; D may be TRBD1 or TRBD2 (6 bases each). The V gene's germline CDR1 is MGHRA and CDR2 YSYEKL. Trimming left V 4 bases short and J 4 bases short, with 14 bases between. This CDR3 comprises 15 residues. The CDR3 here is CASSPSGATYNEQFF. As DNA, the CDR3 is TGCGCCAGCAGCCCCTCGGGGGCAACGTACAATGAGCAGTTCTTC.

This clonotype was detected a few times. V usage is TRBV11-2 and J usage is TRBJ2-7; 7 bases fit TRBD2. The CDR3 consists of 15 residues. After removal of 2 bases from V and 3 bases from J, the junction contained 7 bases not matched to a gene. The germline gives CDR1 SGHAT, CDR2 FQNNGV. The CDR3 nucleotides are TGTGCCAGCAGCTTAATTGTGGGGGGGGACTACGAGCAGTACGTC. Its protein is CASSLIVGGDYEQYV.

This clonotype came up a few times. DNA of the CDR3: TGTGCCAGCGGGAACCGGGACTGGAGCTCCTACAATGAGCAGTTCTTC. It translates to CASGNRDWSSYNEQFF. The chain is built from TRBV27 and TRBJ2-1; D might be TRBD2 (6 bases). The length of the CDR3 is 16 residues. With 8 bases removed from V and 0 bases from J, the gap between germline ends came to 17 bases. Germline V lookup: CDR1 MNHEY, CDR2 SMNVEV (reference sequence).

The chain carries TRBV6-1 and TRBJ2-3; tentative D call: TRBD1 (6 bases). Germline V lookup: CDR1 MNHNS, CDR2 SASEGT. Trimming stripped 2 bases from V and 4 bases from J, with 10 bases between. The CDR3 spans 14 residues. In DNA form, the CDR3 reads TGTGCCAGCAGTGAAAGGGGGAGCGCAGATACGCAGTATTTT. Translating it yields CASSERGSADTQYF.

This clonotype was found a few times. A read error may account for a junction end that differs from germline. The CDR3 nucleotides are TGCGCCAGCACCCAACCCGGGTTGGGGGGAGGATGGCAAGAGACCCAGTACTTC. It translates to CASTQPGLGGGWQETQYF. This rearrangement joins TRBV4-1 to TRBJ2-5, with D maybe TRBD2 (6 bases). This CDR3 has 18 amino acids. CDR1 and CDR2 from the germline V gene are MGHRA and YSYEKL.

The table lists this clonotype with a few counts. This chain connects TRBV5-1 to TRBJ2-5, with no clear D. Germline CDR1 reads SGHRS; CDR2 reads YFSETQ. The CDR3 runs 13 residues. The V end was cut by 1 base, the J end by 3 bases, with 7 bases between. CDR3 residues: CASSLSAEETQYF. The CDR3 DNA follows: TGCGCCAGCAGCTTGTCGGCCGAAGAGACCCAGTACTTC.

With regard to this clonotype: A much larger clone is a single base away; this may be a read error. J is TRBJ2-7 and V is TRBV27, with 8 nucleotides matching TRBD1. The length of the CDR3 is 13 residues. Losses at the gene ends were 3 bases for V and 5 bases for J; bases not matched to a gene: 3. CDR1 is MNHEY, CDR2 SMNVEV, per germline (reference sequence). CDR3 coding DNA: TGTGCCAGCAGTTTTGACAGGGGCAACGAGCAGTACGTC. Translated: CASSFDRGNEQYV.

Turning to this clonotype: Just one base apart from a much larger clone, this may be a read error. J is TRBJ1-6 and V is TRBV9, with a tentative D call TRBD1 (6 bases). This CDR3 is 16 amino acids long. Germline CDR1 and CDR2: SGDLS and YYNGEE. CDR3 coding DNA: TGTTCCAGCAGCCTCCGAGCAGGGGTCGGGTGGTCACCCCTCCACTTT. Protein: CSSSLRAGVGWSPLHF.

The V gene is TRBV25-1, the J gene TRBJ2-3; D gene uncertain. Germline V gene lookup returns CDR1 MGHDK and CDR2 SYGVNS. The CDR3 loop spans 12 amino acids. V lost 3 bases, J lost 3 bases, and 4 bases lay in between. CDR3 protein: CASSERTDTQYF. The CDR3 DNA reads as TGTGCCAGCAGTGAGAGGACAGATACGCAGTATTTT.

This clonotype came up a few times. V usage is TRBV10-3 and J usage is TRBJ2-1; 7 nucleotides align to TRBD2. This CDR3 comprises 13 residues. The germline V gene encodes CDR1 ENHRY and CDR2 SYGVKD. V gave up 7 bases and J gave up 2 bases; unmatched junction bases: 2. The CDR3 DNA sequence: TGTGCCATCACTAGCGGTACCTACAATGAGCAGTTCTTC. Translation gives CAITSGTYNEQFF.

Ten or more counts support this clonotype. The rearrangement uses TRBV20-1 and TRBJ2-3; 11 nucleotides agree with TRBD2. There are 17 residues in the CDR3. Unmatched junction bases numbered 13, after V lost 6 bases and J lost 2 bases. Germline V lookup: CDR1 DFQATT, CDR2 SNEGSKA (reference sequence). The CDR3 here is CSARGTLAGAVTDTQYF. The CDR3 DNA reads as TGCAGTGCGAGGGGGACACTAGCGGGGGCCGTCACAGATACGCAGTATTTT.

The chain combines TRBV15 with TRBJ2-4; no definite D call. Per the germline V gene, CDR1 is LNHNV and CDR2 is YYDKDF (reference sequence). The CDR3 is 15 amino acids. Trimming removed 8 bases from V and 1 base from J, with 15 bases in between. In DNA form, the CDR3 reads TGTGCCACCCGTTCCCCGGCTCAGGCCAAAAACATTCAGTACTTC. The encoded protein is CATRSPAQAKNIQYF.

V and J are TRBV12-3 or TRBV12-4 and TRBJ1-1; D is perhaps TRBD1 (5 bases). CDR3 length equals 12 residues. V was pared by 5 bases and J by 7 bases, with 11 bases between. The CDR3: CASSPGAVEAFF. The DNA of the CDR3 is TGTGCCAGCAGTCCCGGGGCTGTTGAAGCTTTCTTT.

The table lists this clonotype with many counts. CDR3 DNA: TGCAGCGCACCCCCGGGACAGGGGAACACTGAAGCTTTCTTT. Its translation: CSAPPGQGNTEAFF. The chain links TRBV29-1 to TRBJ1-1; 9 nucleotides line up with TRBD1. The germline V gene encodes CDR1 SQVTM and CDR2 ANQGSEA. The ends lost 7 bases at V and 1 base at J; junction bases unmatched: 7. The CDR3 spans 14 residues.

This rearrangement joins TRBV7-9 to TRBJ1-6; D perhaps matches TRBD1 (5 bases). The CDR3 extends over 19 amino acids. V was clipped by 5 bases and J by 0 bases, with 20 bases between them. CDR1 and CDR2 from the germline V gene are SEHNR and FQNEAQ (reference sequence). CDR3 bases: TGTGCCAGCAGCCGTAGCCGGGGGACGAGTAGCTCCTATAATTCACCCCTCCACTTT. As protein: CASSRSRGTSSSYNSPLHF.

This rearrangement joins TRBV5-3 to TRBJ1-1; D ambiguous. TRBV5-3 is recorded as an ORF, its role being uncertain. CDR3 length: 16 amino acids. Trimming shortened V by 3 bases and J by 5 bases, and 20 bases separated the two germline ends. Here the CDR3 reads CARSSPYRRPRTEAFF. The CDR3 DNA reads TGTGCCAGAAGCTCCCCTTACCGCCGGCCGAGGACTGAAGCTTTCTTT.

In this sample, this clonotype turned up a few times. The CDR3: CASSFGGAQDTQYF. DNA of the CDR3: TGCGCCAGCAGCTTCGGGGGGGCCCAAGATACGCAGTATTTT. The chain couples TRBV5-1 to TRBJ2-3, with TRBD2 matching 8 bases. With V trimmed by 2 bases and J by 5 bases, 4 bases remained unmatched. This CDR3 has 14 residues. Germline CDR1 is SGHRS and CDR2 is YFSETQ.

The rearrangement joins TRBV2 to TRBJ2-5; 8 nucleotides agree with TRBD2. With 4 bases clipped from V and 6 bases from J, the junction kept 7 bases outside the gene matches. Per germline, CDR1 SNHLY and CDR2 FYNNEI. The CDR3 is 14 residues long. In DNA, the CDR3 is TGTGCCAGCAGTGGGCCTATAGCGGGACAGACCCAGTACTTC. Encoded protein: CASSGPIAGQTQYF.

V gene TRBV20-1 combines with J gene TRBJ1-5; 11 bases match TRBD1. This CDR3 is built from 16 residues. Germline values: CDR1 DFQATT, CDR2 SNEGSKA (reference sequence). The V segment lost 0 bases and the J segment 7 bases; nucleotides outside the gene matches: 8. The CDR3 sequence: CSARDNGQGAGQPQHF. The CDR3 DNA reads TGCAGTGCTAGAGATAACGGACAGGGGGCGGGACAGCCCCAGCATTTT.

The V and J genes are TRBV11-2 and TRBJ2-2; 7 bases align to TRBD2. The germline V gene encodes CDR1 SGHAT and CDR2 FQNNGV. The trim removed 1 base at V and 1 base at J, leaving 3 bases unmatched. This CDR3 has 16 residues. The CDR3 DNA reads TGTGCCAGCAGCTTAGGTCGCGGGGGGAACACCGGGGAGCTGTTTTTT. Amino acid sequence: CASSLGRGGNTGELFF.

This clonotype has a handful of counts. This chain joins TRBV27 and TRBJ1-2, with D maybe TRBD1 (5 bases). Germline V gene sequence: CDR1 MNHEY, CDR2 SMNVEV (reference sequence). The ends were cut back, 11 bases at V and 6 bases at J, with 22 bases in the middle. This CDR3 contains 14 residues. CDR3 sequence: CALGEETGGDGYTF. CDR3 nucleotide sequence: TGTGCCTTAGGGGAGGAAACTGGTGGTGATGGCTACACCTTC.

The chain employs TRBV12-3 or TRBV12-4 and TRBJ1-5, with TRBD1 matching over 8 bases. The CDR3 covers 15 residues. After removal of 7 bases from V and 6 bases from J, the junction contained 11 bases not matched to a gene. Here the CDR3 reads CASMLTGALGQPQHF. CDR3 DNA sequence: TGTGCCAGCATGCTGACAGGGGCTCTGGGTCAGCCCCAGCATTTT.

This clonotype showed up just a few times. The chain carries TRBV4-1 and TRBJ1-3; 7 bases line up with TRBD1. CDR3 length: 15 amino acids. After removal of 1 base from V and 4 bases from J, the junction contained 4 bases not matched to a gene. Germline CDR1 reads MGHRA; CDR2 reads YSYEKL. CDR3 in DNA: TGCGCCAGCAGCCAAGGGGGGACAGTCGGAAACACCATATATTTT. Translation gives CASSQGGTVGNTIYF.

The sample holds a few counts of this clonotype. V gene TRBV5-1 combines with J gene TRBJ2-3; either TRBD1 or TRBD2 may supply D (5 bases each). Trimming removed 3 bases at V and 2 bases at J, with 13 bases between. Germline values: CDR1 SGHRS, CDR2 YFSETQ. The CDR3 is made up of 15 amino acids. The CDR3 is CASSSRGVHTDTQYF. In DNA form, the CDR3 reads TGCGCCAGCAGCTCAAGAGGGGTTCACACAGATACGCAGTATTTT.